These 14 T cell receptor beta chains were all obtained from the same sample, sequenced in a study of OX40 agonist ivuxolimab in advanced cancers. Profiled with immunoSEQ multiplex PCR; TCRdb holds only in-frame clones, not every one. The sample has 65,000 to 75,000 clones, roughly 87% seen once. The material sequenced was CD4+ or CD8+ T cells sorted from blood, taken in a trial of the OX40 agonist ivuxolimab. The receptors come from an adult with an advanced solid tumor such as melanoma, head and neck, liver or kidney cancer.

The chain links TRBV5-1 to TRBJ2-5; unclear D gene. The V and J ends lost 7 bases and 2 bases respectively, with 6 bases between them. This CDR3 has 11 residues. Germline CDR1 is SGHRS and CDR2 is YFSETQ. CDR3 sequence reads: CASGQQETQYF. The CDR3, as DNA: TGCGCCAGCGGGCAGCAAGAGACCCAGTACTTC.

The count of this clone is one. The genes are TRBV10-1 and TRBJ2-2; D is ambiguous. The V end was cut by 6 bases, the J end by 5 bases, with 13 bases between. Germline CDR1 WNHNN, CDR2 SYGVQD (reference sequence). CDR3 length: 14 residues. This chain's CDR3 is CASSASTPTGELFF. The CDR3 DNA sequence: TGCGCCAGCAGCGCGAGTACACCTACCGGGGAGCTGTTTTTT.

The CDR3 nucleotides read TGTGCCAGCAGCTTAGTGGGGGGCACAGATACGCAGTATTTT. Its protein is CASSLVGGTDTQYF. V gene TRBV7-6 combines with J gene TRBJ2-3; D may correspond to TRBD1 or TRBD2 (5 bases each). Trimming cost V 1 base and J 1 base, with 6 bases left between them. Germline CDR1 SGHVS, CDR2 FNYEAQ. This CDR3 has 14 amino acids.

This clone occurred a few times. This chain connects TRBV29-1 to TRBJ2-5, with a weak D call TRBD1 (5 bases). CDR3 length equals 14 residues. Germline V CDR1 and CDR2: SQVTM, ANQGSEA. The ends were cut back, 8 bases at V and 2 bases at J, with 18 bases in the middle. The CDR3 is CSSDDGQTQETQYF. The CDR3 nucleotides read TGCAGCTCCGATGACGGACAAACGCAAGAGACCCAGTACTTC.

V is TRBV7-3 and J is TRBJ2-1, with D possibly TRBD1 on 5 matching bases. This CDR3 contains 14 residues. The V and J ends lost 5 bases and 4 bases respectively, with 12 bases between them. Germline loops: CDR1 SGHTA, CDR2 FQGTGA. CDR3 amino acids: CASSPQGPYNEQFF. The DNA for the CDR3 is TGTGCCAGCAGCCCGCAGGGTCCGTACAATGAGCAGTTCTTC. Drawing the rest from reference TRBV7-3 and TRBJ2-1, the complete variable domain is GAGVSQTPSNKVTEKGKYVELRCDPISGHTALYWYRQSLGQGPEFLIYFQGTGAADDSGLPNDRFFAVRPEGSVSTLKIQRTERGDSAVYLCASSPQGPYNEQFFGPGTRLTVL.

V and J are TRBV9 and TRBJ1-1; possibly TRBD1 for D (6 bases). CDR1 SGDLS and CDR2 YYNGEE come from the germline V gene. The CDR3 covers 14 residues. The V and J ends lost 0 bases and 4 bases respectively, with 10 bases between them. The CDR3 DNA is TGTGCCAGCAGCGTAGGCAGGGGTGGCACTGAAGCTTTCTTT. This sequence encodes CASSVGRGGTEAFF.

The chain employs TRBV2 and TRBJ1-6, with D perhaps matching TRBD1 (6 bases). Germline V gene sequence: CDR1 SNHLY, CDR2 FYNNEI. The length of the CDR3 is 12 residues. V was cut by 6 bases and J by 10 bases, with 10 bases left in between. DNA for the CDR3: TGTGCCAGCAGATTACAGGGCTCACCCCTCCACTTT. Its protein product is CASRLQGSPLHF.

The V call is TRBV5-6, the J call TRBJ2-7; 9 nucleotides agree with TRBD2. The germline CDR1 and CDR2 sequences are SGHDT and YYEEEE. J was trimmed by 3 bases and V by 0 bases; bases with no gene match: 1. The CDR3 is made up of 14 amino acids. CDR3 DNA sequence: TGTGCCAGCAGCTTGGGACTAGCGGACTACGAGCAGTACTTC. It codes for CASSLGLADYEQYF.

This rearrangement joins TRBV19 to TRBJ1-3; no clear D gene. There are 14 residues in the CDR3. Germline V gene sequence: CDR1 LNHDA, CDR2 SQIVND (reference sequence). Trimming removed 5 bases from V and 0 bases from J, with 8 bases in between. CDR3 in amino acids: CASSESFSGNTIYF. The CDR3 coding sequence is TGTGCCAGTAGTGAGAGCTTCTCTGGAAACACCATATATTTT.

This clone was counted once. The chain has TRBV9 and TRBJ2-1, with 8 positions matching TRBD2. The CDR3 has 16 amino acids. Germline V gene sequence: CDR1 SGDLS, CDR2 YYNGEE. The ends lost 0 bases at V and 4 bases at J; junction bases unmatched: 6. In nucleotides, the CDR3 is TGTGCCAGCAGCGTAGCTCCTAGCGGGTATTACAATGAGCAGTTCTTC. It codes for CASSVAPSGYYNEQFF. Full variable domain (remainder filled in from reference TRBV9 and TRBJ2-1): DSGVTQTPKHLITATGQRVTLRCSPRSGDLSVYWYQQSLDQGLQFLIQYYNGEERAKGNILERFSAQQFPDLHSELNLSSLELGDSALYFCASSVAPSGYYNEQFFGPGTRLTVL.

CDR3 DNA: TGTGCCAACGGGGAGACCGAAGCTTTCTTT. This gives the protein CANGETEAFF. The V and J genes are TRBV6-6 and TRBJ1-1, with D unresolved. V lost 10 bases and J 8 bases, leaving 11 bases between the germline ends. Per the germline V gene, CDR1 is MNHNY and CDR2 is SVGAGI (reference sequence). CDR3 length: 10 amino acids.

The V and J genes are TRBV5-1 and TRBJ2-7, with D uncertain. Germline V lookup: CDR1 SGHRS, CDR2 YFSETQ. The CDR3 is 12 amino acids. V lost 1 base to trimming and J lost 3 bases, with 5 bases between them. DNA of the CDR3: TGCGCCAGCAGCTTGACCGGCTACGAGCAGTACTTC. Translated: CASSLTGYEQYF.

The rearrangement uses TRBV30 and TRBJ2-7; D remains ambiguous. V gave up 1 base and J gave up 2 bases, with 6 bases separating them. Germline loops: CDR1 GTSNPN, CDR2 SVGIG (reference sequence). The CDR3 covers 12 residues. The CDR3 nucleotides are TGTGCCTGGAGTGGGTTTCCCTACGAGCAGTACTTC. It codes for CAWSGFPYEQYF. The full variable domain, in which reference TRBV30 and TRBJ2-7 provide the parts outside the CDR3, is SQTIHQWPATLVQPVGSPLSLECTVEGTSNPNLYWYRQAAGRGLQLLFYSVGIGQISSEVPQNLSASRPQDRQFILSSKKLLLSDSGFYLCAWSGFPYEQYFGPGTRLTVT.

This clone was counted between two and nine times. The chain recombines TRBV5-6 with TRBJ1-2; TRBD1 is a possible D gene (5 bases). From germline, CDR1 is SGHDT and CDR2 YYEEEE. V was trimmed by 1 base and J by 3 bases, leaving 7 bases between them. This CDR3 contains 13 residues. CDR3 bases: TGTGCCAGCAGCTTGAGGGGTTACTATGGCTACACCTTC. Protein product: CASSLRGYYGYTF.